These T cell receptor beta chains were read from a single sample in a study of CD4 T cells in relation to SARS-CoV-2 and coronaviruses. No antigen has been identified for these receptors. The repertoire was sequenced with immunoSEQ multiplex PCR; TCRdb's copy has only in-frame clones and lacks some. The table lists tens of thousands of clones, more than 60% of them singletons, with 13% to 15% in the top ten. Sequenced sample: CD4+ T cells from PBMCs, cultured in vitro. The receptors shown here come from a human donor in good health. Both conserved end residues are part of each CDR3. D genes are given only for firm matches. Size is omitted from some rows. Given values are once, few, many or a class for expanded clones.

>TRBJ1-2|15|few|.|TRBV2
CASSEAGRSGILYTF
TGTGCCAGCAGTGAAGCTGGTCGGTCAGGCATTCTTTACACCTTC
>TRBJ2-5|14|.|.|TRBV5-1
CASSLGVEGKTQYF
TGCGCCAGCAGCTTGGGTGTCGAGGGGAAAACCCAGTACTTC
>TRBJ1-6|14|few|TRBD1|TRBV7-9
CASKQGGDNSPLHF
TGTGCCAGCAAACAGGGGGGGGATAATTCACCCCTCCACTTT
>TRBJ2-5|19|once|TRBD2|TRBV7-2
CASSAAGTSDTWYQETQYF
TGTGCCAGCAGCGCCGCCGGGACTAGCGACACTTGGTACCAAGAGACCCAGTACTTC
>TRBJ1-2|16|once|.|TRBV27
CASSPFFGGSNYGYTF
TGTGCCAGCAGTCCCTTTTTTGGGGGCTCTAACTATGGCTACACCTTC
>TRBJ1-1|14|.|.|TRBV4-2
CASSQGTQGGGAFF
TGTGCCAGCAGCCAAGGGACTCAAGGCGGGGGAGCTTTCTTT
>TRBJ1-2|13|.|TRBD1|TRBV7-2
CASSLAGQGRHTF
TGTGCCAGCAGCTTAGCGGGACAGGGGAGGCACACCTTC
>TRBJ2-7|16|once|.|TRBV3-1/TRBV3-2
CASSPPVAGTWSLQYF
TGTGCCAGCAGCCCTCCCGTGGCCGGGACGTGGTCCCTGCAGTACTTC
>TRBJ1-1|17|.|.|TRBV5-6
CASSSVVWGSVNTEAFF
TGTGCCAGCAGCTCCGTAGTGTGGGGTTCGGTGAACACTGAAGCTTTCTTT
>TRBJ2-7|18|once|TRBD2|TRBV3-1/TRBV3-2
CASSQDEGLAGGRNEQYF
TGTGCCAGCAGCCAAGACGAGGGACTAGCGGGGGGCAGAAACGAGCAGTACTTC
>TRBJ2-7|15|.|.|TRBV19
CASSIGGYYNSEQYF
TGTGCCAGTAGTATTGGCGGCTATTATAATTCCGAGCAGTACTTC
>TRBJ2-1|15|once|TRBD1|TRBV25-1
CASSESRGRDNEQFF
TGTGCCAGCAGTGAATCCAGGGGGCGAGACAATGAGCAGTTCTTC
>TRBJ1-1|12|.|.|TRBV24-1
CATSDGGTEAFF
TGTGCCACCAGTGATGGCGGGACTGAAGCTTTCTTT
>TRBJ2-5|16|.|TRBD2|TRBV6-1
CASSATSGSLGETQYF
TGTGCCAGCAGTGCGACTAGCGGGTCTTTGGGAGAGACCCAGTACTTC
>TRBJ2-7|16|.|.|TRBV6-2/TRBV6-3
CASSYWKGPGSYEQYF
TGTGCCAGCAGTTACTGGAAGGGACCGGGGTCCTACGAGCAGTACTTC